This passage covers 14 T cell receptor beta chains from one sample sequenced in a study of graft-versus-host responses after intestinal transplantation. Clones were read by immunoSEQ multiplex PCR, and TCRdb kept only the in-frame ones, dropping some. The sample contains some 100,000 clones, less than 95% of which appear only once. Antigens of these TCRs are unknown. Sample: unstimulated CD8+ T cells sorted from spleen or lymph node cells, taken before transplant. Receptor source: a human donor who was the organ donor for an intestinal transplant.

The table lists this clone with a count of one. This chain uses TRBV2 with TRBJ2-5; perhaps TRBD2 as D (5 bases). CDR3 length equals 13 residues. CDR1 and CDR2 from the germline V gene are SNHLY and FYNNEI. Trimming stripped 5 bases from V and 3 bases from J, with 10 bases between. The CDR3: CASSNFGEETQYF. The CDR3 nucleotides are TGTGCCAGCAGTAATTTCGGGGAAGAGACCCAGTACTTC.

The chain combines TRBV14 with TRBJ2-7; D is unclear. The CDR3 is 15 residues long. CDR1 and CDR2 from the germline V gene are SGHDN and FVKESK. The V end was cut by 0 bases, the J end by 3 bases, with 12 bases between. The CDR3 DNA sequence: TGTGCCAGCAGCCAAGATGTGAGCCAATTCTACGAGCAGTACTTC. Amino acid sequence: CASSQDVSQFYEQYF.

J is TRBJ1-1 and V is TRBV28; 10 nucleotides agree with TRBD1. Trimming took 5 bases from V and 0 from J; bases not matched to a gene: 15. The CDR3 length is 19 residues. Germline CDR1 and CDR2: MDHEN and SYDVKM. The CDR3 protein is CASSLWDRGVIPMNTEAFF. CDR3 DNA: TGTGCCAGCAGTCTCTGGGACAGGGGCGTCATACCGATGAACACTGAAGCTTTCTTT.

The chain links TRBV28 to TRBJ1-2, with 9 bases matching TRBD1. The CDR3 has 16 residues. Losses at the gene ends were 6 bases for V and 4 bases for J; bases not matched to a gene: 12. CDR1 MDHEN and CDR2 SYDVKM come from the germline V gene. The CDR3 nucleotides read TGTGCCAGCAGCTTGACTTACAGGGGGCGCTTCTATGGCTACACCTTC. This translates into CASSLTYRGRFYGYTF.

The rearrangement links TRBV4-1 to TRBJ2-3; TRBD2 matches at 12 bases. V trimming: 0 bases; J trimming: 7 bases; junction bases outside the gene matches: 2. Per germline, CDR1 MGHRA and CDR2 YSYEKL. CDR3 length: 15 amino acids. This CDR3 is CASSQDGTSGYTQYF. The CDR3 DNA follows: TGCGCCAGCAGCCAAGATGGGACTAGCGGGTATACGCAGTATTTT.

The gene calls are TRBV7-9 and TRBJ1-1; D is perhaps TRBD1 (5 bases). Germline values: CDR1 SEHNR, CDR2 FQNEAQ (reference sequence). The CDR3 runs to 13 residues. Trimming took 1 base from V and 3 from J, leaving 6 bases between them. For the CDR3, the DNA is TGTGCCAGCAGCTTAGGGGGGGACACTGAAGCTTTCTTT. As protein: CASSLGGDTEAFF.

The chain uses TRBV28 and TRBJ1-1, with a weak D call TRBD1 (5 bases). Germline V lookup: CDR1 MDHEN, CDR2 SYDVKM. The CDR3 is made up of 15 amino acids. V lost 3 bases and J 0 bases, leaving 11 bases between the germline ends. The CDR3 DNA reads as TGTGCCAGCAGTTTCCAAGGACACATGAACACTGAAGCTTTCTTT. Encoded protein: CASSFQGHMNTEAFF.

The gene calls are TRBV9 and TRBJ1-1; 7 bases map to TRBD1. The CDR3 is 14 amino acids. Trimming at V came to 4 bases and at J to 4 bases, leaving 7 bases not matched to a gene. Germline-derived CDR1 and CDR2 are SGDLS and YYNGEE. CDR3 coding DNA: TGTGCCAGCAGCCGGGGACAGACCACCACTGAAGCTTTCTTT. This sequence encodes CASSRGQTTTEAFF.

The chain is built from TRBV13 and TRBJ2-2; TRBD1 aligns across 7 bases. This CDR3 is 15 amino acids long. The trim removed 5 bases at V and 0 bases at J, leaving 3 bases unmatched. Germline CDR1 reads PRHDT; CDR2 reads FYEKMQ (reference sequence). The CDR3 DNA follows: TGTGCCAGCAGCCCGGGACAGCCGAACACCGGGGAGCTGTTTTTT. Translated, it gives CASSPGQPNTGELFF.

This clone was found once. The chain is built from TRBV2 and TRBJ1-1; D gene ambiguous. Germline CDR1 reads SNHLY; CDR2 reads FYNNEI. V lost 5 bases and J 1 base, leaving 11 bases between the germline ends. CDR3 size: 14 residues. The CDR3 nucleotides read TGTGCCAGCAGTACAAAGCCAGGGAACACTGAAGCTTTCTTT. Amino acid sequence: CASSTKPGNTEAFF. Supplemented by reference TRBV2 and TRBJ1-1, the full variable domain reads EPEVTQTPSHQVTQMGQEVILRCVPISNHLYFYWYRQILGQKVEFLVSFYNNEISEKSEIFDDQFSVERPDGSNFTLKIRSTKLEDSAMYFCASSTKPGNTEAFFGQGTRLTVV.

This clone was seen once. V and J are TRBV9 and TRBJ2-3; 7 bases line up with TRBD2. This CDR3 has 15 residues. Looked up from germline, CDR1 is SGDLS and CDR2 is YYNGEE. V was pared by 0 bases and J by 2 bases, with 3 bases of the junction left unmatched. In nucleotides, the CDR3 is TGTGCCAGCAGCGTAGAGAGCGGGGTCACAGATACGCAGTATTTT. The encoded protein is CASSVESGVTDTQYF.

The rearrangement uses TRBV30 and TRBJ2-5, with TRBD2 matching over 7 bases. V lost 1 base, J lost 1 base, and 3 bases stayed unmatched. CDR1 and CDR2 (germline): GTSNPN, SVGIG (reference sequence). CDR3 length: 14 amino acids. CDR3 sequence (DNA): TGTGCCTGGAGTGACGGGGGGAGCCAAGAGACCCAGTACTTC. As protein: CAWSDGGSQETQYF.

J is TRBJ1-2 and V is TRBV13; 8 nucleotides match TRBD1. The CDR3 has 14 amino acids. Looked up from germline, CDR1 is PRHDT and CDR2 is FYEKMQ (reference sequence). The V gene end was trimmed by 4 bases and the J gene end by 8 bases; junction bases not matched to a gene: 9. CDR3 region: CASSSGQGVRGYTF. The CDR3 DNA is TGTGCCAGCAGCTCCGGACAGGGAGTTAGAGGCTACACCTTC. The whole variable domain, filled in from reference TRBV13 and TRBJ1-2, reads AAGVIQSPRHLIKEKRETATLKCYPIPRHDTVYWYQQGPGQDPQFLISFYEKMQSDKGSIPDRFSAQQFSDYHSELNMSSLELGDSALYFCASSSGQGVRGYTFGSGTRLTVV.

This chain uses TRBV5-5 with TRBJ1-5, with D uncertain. The CDR3 is made up of 14 amino acids. In germline, CDR1 is SGHKS, CDR2 YYEKEE (reference sequence). Trimming took off 1 base at V and 5 bases at J, with 10 bases between the two ends. CDR3 protein: CASSLRSGDQPQHF. In DNA form, the CDR3 reads TGTGCCAGCAGCTTGAGGTCGGGTGATCAGCCCCAGCATTTT.